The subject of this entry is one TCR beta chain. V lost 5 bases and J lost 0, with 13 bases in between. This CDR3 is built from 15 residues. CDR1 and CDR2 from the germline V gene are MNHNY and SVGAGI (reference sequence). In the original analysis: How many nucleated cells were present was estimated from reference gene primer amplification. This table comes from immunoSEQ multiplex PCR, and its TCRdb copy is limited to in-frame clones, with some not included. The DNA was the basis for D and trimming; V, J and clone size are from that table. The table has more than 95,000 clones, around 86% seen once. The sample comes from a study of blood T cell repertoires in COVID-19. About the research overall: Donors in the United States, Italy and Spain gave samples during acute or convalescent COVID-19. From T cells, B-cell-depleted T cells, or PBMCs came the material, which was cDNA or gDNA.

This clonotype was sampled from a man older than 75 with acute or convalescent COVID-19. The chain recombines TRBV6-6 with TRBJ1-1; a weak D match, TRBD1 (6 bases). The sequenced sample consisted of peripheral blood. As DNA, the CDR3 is TGTGCCAGCAGTGGACGGGGGGCGCTGAACACTGAAGCTTTCTTT. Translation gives CASSGRGALNTEAFF.